In this sample, the clone carrying this T cell receptor beta chain turned up many times. Its antigen remains unknown. Via MiXCR, TCRdb re-called the 5' RACE reads, giving one row per CDR3 protein. Counted here are about 12,000 distinct CDR3 sequences, about 5% occurring once; the ten biggest clones make up under 45%. These data are taken from a study of spatial heterogeneity in lung cancer. Study background: Combinations of a unique TCR and a UMI were tallied in raw reads, and on average each appeared more than ten times. Findings and limits, study-wide: Expanded intratumoral alpha and beta TCR counts tracked tumor mutation counts.

Time point meaning: sample taken at primary tumor resection. From germline, CDR1 is LGHNA and CDR2 YNFKEQ. The CDR3 extends over 19 amino acids. The V end was cut by 4 bases, the J end by 5 bases, with 24 bases between. Sequencing was performed on lung tumor tissue, taken at surgery. The TCR was taken from a male donor with early-stage non-small cell lung cancer. The chain links TRBV4-2 to TRBJ1-6, with D possibly matching TRBD1 (5 bases). CDR3 bases: TGTGCCAGCAGCCCATTAAGTAGATCTGCGGCAGGGAATAATTCACCCCTCCACTTT. Protein product: CASSPLSRSAAGNNSPLHF.